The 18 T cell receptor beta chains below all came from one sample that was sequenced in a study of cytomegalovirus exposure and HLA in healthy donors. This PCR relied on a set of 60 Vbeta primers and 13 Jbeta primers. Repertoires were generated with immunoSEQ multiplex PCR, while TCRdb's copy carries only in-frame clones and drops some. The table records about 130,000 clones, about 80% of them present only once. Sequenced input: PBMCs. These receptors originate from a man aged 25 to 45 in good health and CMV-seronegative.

DNA of the CDR3: TGTGCCAGCAGCTCGCCGGGGCAGGGGGTAGTATATGGCTACACCTTC. This gives the protein CASSSPGQGVVYGYTF. This rearrangement joins TRBV28 to TRBJ1-2; 7 bases fit TRBD1. After removal of 6 bases from V and 5 bases from J, the junction contained 15 bases not matched to a gene. Germline values: CDR1 MDHEN, CDR2 SYDVKM. This CDR3 spans 16 amino acids.

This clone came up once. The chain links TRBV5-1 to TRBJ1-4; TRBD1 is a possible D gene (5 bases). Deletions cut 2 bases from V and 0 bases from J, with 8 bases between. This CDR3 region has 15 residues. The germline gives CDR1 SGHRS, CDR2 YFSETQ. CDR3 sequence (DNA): TGCGCCAGCAGCTTTTCGGGGGCAACTAATGAAAAACTGTTTTTT. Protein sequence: CASSFSGATNEKLFF.

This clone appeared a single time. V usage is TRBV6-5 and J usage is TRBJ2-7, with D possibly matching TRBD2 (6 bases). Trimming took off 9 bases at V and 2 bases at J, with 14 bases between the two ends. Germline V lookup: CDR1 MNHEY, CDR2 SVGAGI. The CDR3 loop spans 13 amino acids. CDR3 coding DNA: TGTGCCAGTAAGACTAGTGGCCCCTACGAGCAGTACTTC. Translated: CASKTSGPYEQYF.

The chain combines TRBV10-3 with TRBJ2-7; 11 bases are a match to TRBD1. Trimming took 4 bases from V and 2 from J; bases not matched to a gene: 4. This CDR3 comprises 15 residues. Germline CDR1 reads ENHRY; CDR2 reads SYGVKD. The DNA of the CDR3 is TGTGCCATCAGTGGGTGGGACAGGGGGACCTACGAGCAGTACTTC. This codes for CAISGWDRGTYEQYF.

CDR3 residues: CASILWTGYNEQFF. As DNA, the CDR3 is TGTGCCAGCATCCTGTGGACAGGGTACAATGAGCAGTTCTTC. The rearrangement joins TRBV5-6 to TRBJ2-1; TRBD1 matches 8 bases. Trimming took 6 bases from V and 4 from J; bases not matched to a gene: 6. The length of the CDR3 is 14 residues. CDR1 and CDR2 from the germline V gene are SGHDT and YYEEEE.

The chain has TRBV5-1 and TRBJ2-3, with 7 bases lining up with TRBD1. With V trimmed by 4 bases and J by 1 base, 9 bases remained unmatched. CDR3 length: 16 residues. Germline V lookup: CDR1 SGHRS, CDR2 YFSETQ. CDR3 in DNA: TGCGCCAGCAGCCTCGGGACAGCGCCAGGCACAGATACGCAGTATTTT. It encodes CASSLGTAPGTDTQYF.

CDR3 DNA: TGCGCCAGCAGCCAAGGACGGGGGGGGGAGCAGTACTTC. Its translation: CASSQGRGGEQYF. The rearrangement links TRBV4-1 to TRBJ2-7; 8 bases are shared with TRBD2. V shed 1 base, J shed 7 bases, and the junction held 3 bases outside the gene matches. The CDR3 contains 13 residues. CDR1 and CDR2 from the germline V gene are MGHRA and YSYEKL.

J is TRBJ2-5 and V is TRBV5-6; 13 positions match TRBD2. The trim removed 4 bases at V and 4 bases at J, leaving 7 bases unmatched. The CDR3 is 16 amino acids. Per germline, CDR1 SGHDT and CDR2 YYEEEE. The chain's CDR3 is CASSPGTSGIRETQYF. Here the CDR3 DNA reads TGTGCCAGCAGCCCCGGGACTAGCGGGATCCGAGAGACCCAGTACTTC.

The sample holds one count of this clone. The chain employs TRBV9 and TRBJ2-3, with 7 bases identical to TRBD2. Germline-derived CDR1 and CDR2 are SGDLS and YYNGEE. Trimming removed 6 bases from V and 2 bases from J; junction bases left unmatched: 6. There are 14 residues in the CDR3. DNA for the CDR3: TGTGCCAGCAATGGCGGGGGTACCACAGATACGCAGTATTTT. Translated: CASNGGGTTDTQYF.

CDR3 DNA: TGTGCCAGCAGCTTTCCTTACGGGCCCCAGCATTTT. This sequence encodes CASSFPYGPQHF. V is TRBV11-2 and J is TRBJ1-5; D uncertain. V was pared by 3 bases and J by 9 bases, with 9 bases between. There are 12 residues in the CDR3. The V gene's germline CDR1 is SGHAT and CDR2 FQNNGV.

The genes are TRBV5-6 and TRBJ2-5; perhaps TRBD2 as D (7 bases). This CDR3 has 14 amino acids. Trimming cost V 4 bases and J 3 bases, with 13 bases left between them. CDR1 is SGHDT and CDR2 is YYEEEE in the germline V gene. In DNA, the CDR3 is TGTGCCAGCAGCGAGGGGGGGTTTGAAGAGACCCAGTACTTC. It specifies CASSEGGFEETQYF.

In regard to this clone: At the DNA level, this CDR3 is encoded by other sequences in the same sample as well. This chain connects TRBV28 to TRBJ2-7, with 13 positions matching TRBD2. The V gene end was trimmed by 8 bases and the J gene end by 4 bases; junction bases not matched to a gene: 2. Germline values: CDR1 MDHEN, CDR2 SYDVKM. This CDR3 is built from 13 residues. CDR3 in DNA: TGTGCCAGCCGGACTAGCGGGAGTTACGAGCAGTACTTC. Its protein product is CASRTSGSYEQYF.

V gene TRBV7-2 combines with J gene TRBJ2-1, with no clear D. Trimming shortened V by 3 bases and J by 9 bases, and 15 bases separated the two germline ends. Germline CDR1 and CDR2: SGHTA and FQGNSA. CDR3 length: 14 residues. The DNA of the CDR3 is TGTGCCAGCAGCTTCGACCGTCAGGATTCTGAGCAGTTCTTC. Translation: CASSFDRQDSEQFF.

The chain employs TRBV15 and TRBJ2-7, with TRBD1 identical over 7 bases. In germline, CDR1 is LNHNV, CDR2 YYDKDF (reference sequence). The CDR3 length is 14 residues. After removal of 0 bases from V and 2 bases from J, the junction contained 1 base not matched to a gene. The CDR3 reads CATSREDRTYEQYF. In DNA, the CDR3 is TGTGCCACCAGCAGAGAGGACAGGACCTACGAGCAGTACTTC.

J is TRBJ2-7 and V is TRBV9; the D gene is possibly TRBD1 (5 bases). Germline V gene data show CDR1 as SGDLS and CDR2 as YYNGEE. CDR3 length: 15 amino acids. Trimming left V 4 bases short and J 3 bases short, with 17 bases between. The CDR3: CASSRQRSGFYEQYF. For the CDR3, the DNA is TGTGCCAGCAGCAGACAGCGCTCAGGGTTCTACGAGCAGTACTTC.

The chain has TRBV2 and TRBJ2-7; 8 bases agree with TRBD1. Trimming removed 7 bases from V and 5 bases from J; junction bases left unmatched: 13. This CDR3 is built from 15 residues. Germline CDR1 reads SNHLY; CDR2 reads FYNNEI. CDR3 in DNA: TGTGCCAGCATGGGTTGGGGGACAGGTAATGACGAGCAGTACTTC. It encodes CASMGWGTGNDEQYF.

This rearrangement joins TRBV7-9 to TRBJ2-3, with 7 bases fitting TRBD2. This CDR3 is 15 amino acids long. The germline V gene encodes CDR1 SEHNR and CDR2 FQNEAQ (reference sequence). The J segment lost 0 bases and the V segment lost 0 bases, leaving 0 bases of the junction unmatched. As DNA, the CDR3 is TGTGCCAGCAGCTTAGCGGGGGGGAGCACAGATACGCAGTATTTT. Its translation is CASSLAGGSTDTQYF.

The CDR3 DNA is TGCGCCAGCAGCGTACAGGACACTGAAGCTTTCTTT. The encoded protein is CASSVQDTEAFF. This chain links TRBV5-1 with TRBJ1-1; D is possibly TRBD1 (5 bases). V lost 4 bases, J lost 3 bases, and 7 bases lay in between. The CDR3 spans 12 residues. Germline lookup yields CDR1 SGHRS and CDR2 YFSETQ.